This entry lists 10 T cell receptor beta chains sequenced from one sample in a study of T cell responses to AZD1222 COVID-19 vaccine (dated by TCRdb to about 2021). Library construction relied on the immunoSEQ multiplex PCR assay. The table was pulled from immuneACCESS by TCRdb, which kept in-frame rearrangements only. Such tables lose some clones; where checked, under half of the loss comes from unresolved V genes, and the rest has no known cause. This sample comprises approximately 140,000 clones, around 90% of them detected only once. The ten biggest clones cover just over 3% of the sample. The time point label of this sample denotes: baseline before first vaccination. The source was peripheral blood, collected on day 0 of AZD1222 vaccination. These receptor sequences come from an adult in good health.

J is TRBJ1-1 and V is TRBV29-1, with D maybe TRBD1 (5 bases). The CDR3 loop spans 14 amino acids. CDR1 and CDR2 from the germline V gene are SQVTM and ANQGSEA. Between the trimmed V and J ends, which lost 2 bases and 2 bases, there was a span of 12 bases. DNA of the CDR3: TGCAGCGTTGAATTGGGACGGACTAACACTGAAGCTTTCTTT. Translated, it gives CSVELGRTNTEAFF. Combining the CDR3 with reference TRBV29-1 and TRBJ1-1 gives the whole variable domain SAVISQKPSRDICQRGTSLTIQCQVDSQVTMMFWYRQQPGQSLTLIATANQGSEATYESGFVIDKFPISRPNLTFSTLTVSNMSPEDSSIYLCSVELGRTNTEAFFGQGTRLTVV.

The rearrangement links TRBV7-9 to TRBJ1-1, with D unresolved. Germline V gene sequence: CDR1 SEHNR, CDR2 FQNEAQ (reference sequence). Trimming removed 3 bases at V and 0 bases at J, with 8 bases between. The CDR3 is made up of 14 amino acids. As DNA, the CDR3 is TGTGCCAGCAGCTTTAGGGTTGTGAACACTGAAGCTTTCTTT. This gives the protein CASSFRVVNTEAFF. Based on the CDR3 plus reference TRBV7-9 and TRBJ1-1, the full variable domain is DTGVSQNPRHKITKRGQNVTFRCDPISEHNRLYWYRQTLGQGPEFLTYFQNEAQLEKSRLLSDRFSAERPKGSFSTLEIQRTEQGDSAMYLCASSFRVVNTEAFFGQGTRLTVV.

The genes are TRBV7-9 and TRBJ2-2, with TRBD2 matching 7 bases. V shed 2 bases and J 3 bases; nucleotides not matched to a gene: 12. Germline V gives CDR1 SEHNR, CDR2 FQNEAQ (reference sequence). This CDR3 is built from 18 residues. The CDR3 protein is CASSLYPSGIGDTGELFF. The CDR3 nucleotides are TGTGCCAGCAGCTTATATCCCAGCGGGATTGGGGACACCGGGGAGCTGTTTTTT.

The sample holds one count of this clone. The rearrangement joins TRBV6-5 to TRBJ2-7; 11 bases align to TRBD2. The length of the CDR3 is 14 residues. Looked up from germline, CDR1 is MNHEY and CDR2 is SVGAGI. Trimming removed 7 bases from V and 3 bases from J; junction bases left unmatched: 5. The CDR3 loop reads CASNPSGRLYEQYF. The CDR3 bases are TGTGCCAGCAACCCTAGCGGGAGGCTCTACGAGCAGTACTTC.

The chain carries TRBV6-5 and TRBJ1-1, with 11 nucleotides matching TRBD1. The length of the CDR3 is 15 residues. Germline V gene data show CDR1 as MNHEY and CDR2 as SVGAGI. V was pared by 4 bases and J by 4 bases, with 5 bases of the junction left unmatched. This CDR3 is CASSSRTGGGTEAFF. In nucleotides, the CDR3 is TGTGCCAGCAGTTCCCGGACAGGGGGCGGCACTGAAGCTTTCTTT.

CDR3 nucleotides: TGTGCCAGCGCCCTCGACAGGGCGAAGCCCCAGCATTTT. Translated, it gives CASALDRAKPQHF. The chain has TRBV6-5 and TRBJ1-5; 7 bases are shared with TRBD1. Trimming took 8 bases from V and 8 from J; bases not matched to a gene: 9. The CDR3 runs 13 residues. Germline CDR1 MNHEY, CDR2 SVGAGI.

This clone was recorded only once. The chain uses TRBV18 and TRBJ1-3, with no clear D. The length of the CDR3 is 14 residues. V dropped 2 bases and J dropped 0 bases, with 5 bases sitting between them. Germline V gene sequence: CDR1 KGHSH, CDR2 LQKENI. This CDR3 reads CASSPEPSGNTIYF. The CDR3 DNA reads as TGTGCCAGCTCACCAGAGCCCTCTGGAAACACCATATATTTT.

The genes are TRBV15 and TRBJ2-5; D ambiguous. V gave up 0 bases and J gave up 1 base, with 6 bases separating them. CDR1 LNHNV and CDR2 YYDKDF come from the germline V gene (reference sequence). The CDR3 extends over 14 amino acids. CDR3 sequence (DNA): TGTGCCACCAGCAGAGATTATGGCCAAGAGACCCAGTACTTC. Its translation is CATSRDYGQETQYF.

The gene calls are TRBV6-5 and TRBJ2-3; 7 bases map to TRBD2. V trimming: 0 bases; J trimming: 2 bases; junction bases outside the gene matches: 5. Germline V gene sequence: CDR1 MNHEY, CDR2 SVGAGI. This CDR3 has 16 residues. The CDR3 DNA is TGTGCCAGCAGTTACTCGGCTAGCGGATTCACAGATACGCAGTATTTT. Its protein product is CASSYSASGFTDTQYF.

This sequence joins TRBV10-3 and TRBJ1-5; maybe TRBD1 (6 bases). Germline CDR1 and CDR2: ENHRY and SYGVKD. The CDR3 has 16 residues. Trimming stripped 2 bases from V and 4 bases from J, with 15 bases between. The CDR3 loop is CAISEASGGENQPQHF. The CDR3 nucleotides read TGTGCCATCAGTGAGGCTTCTGGGGGCGAAAATCAGCCCCAGCATTTT.